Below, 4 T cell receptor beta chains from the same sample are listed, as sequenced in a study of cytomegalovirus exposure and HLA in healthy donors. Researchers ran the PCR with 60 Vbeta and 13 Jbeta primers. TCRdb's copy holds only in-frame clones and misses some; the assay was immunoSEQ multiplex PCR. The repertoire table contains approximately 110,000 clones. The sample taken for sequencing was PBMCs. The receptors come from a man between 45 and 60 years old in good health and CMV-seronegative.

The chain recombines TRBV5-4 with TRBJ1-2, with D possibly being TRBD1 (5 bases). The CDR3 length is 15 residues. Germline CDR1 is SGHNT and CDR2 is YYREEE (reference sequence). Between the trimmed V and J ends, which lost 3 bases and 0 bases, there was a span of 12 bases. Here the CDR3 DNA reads TGTGCCAGCAGCTCCCGGACACAGGCTAACTATGGCTACACCTTC. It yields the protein CASSSRTQANYGYTF.

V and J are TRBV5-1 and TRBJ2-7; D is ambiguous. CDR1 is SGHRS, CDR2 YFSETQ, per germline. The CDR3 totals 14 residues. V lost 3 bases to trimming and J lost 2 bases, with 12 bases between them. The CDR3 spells CASSSPAKAYEQYF. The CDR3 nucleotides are TGCGCCAGCAGCTCACCAGCGAAGGCCTACGAGCAGTACTTC.

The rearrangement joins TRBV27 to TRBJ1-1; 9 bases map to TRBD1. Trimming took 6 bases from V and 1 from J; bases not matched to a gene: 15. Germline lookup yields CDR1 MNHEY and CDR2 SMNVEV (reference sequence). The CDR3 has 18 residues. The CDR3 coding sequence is TGTGCCAGCAGAGTTCTCCCCCGGGACAGGGCTACGAACACTGAAGCTTTCTTT. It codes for CASRVLPRDRATNTEAFF.

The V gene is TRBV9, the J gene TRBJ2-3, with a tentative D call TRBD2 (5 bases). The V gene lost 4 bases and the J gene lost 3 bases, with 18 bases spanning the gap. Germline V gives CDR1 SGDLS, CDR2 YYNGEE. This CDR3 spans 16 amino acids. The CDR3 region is CASSSRRTSGTDTQYF. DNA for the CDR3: TGTGCCAGCAGCTCGCGGAGGACCTCGGGTACAGATACGCAGTATTTT.